This T cell receptor (beta chain) is from a study of blood T cell repertoires in COVID-19. Study overall: COVID-19 samples, acute and convalescent, were from the United States, Italy and Spain. T cells, B-cell-depleted T cells, or PBMCs provided the cDNA or gDNA that served as material.

TCRdb's table, derived via immunoSEQ multiplex PCR, lists solely in-frame clones and lacks some. The sample has roughly 160,000 clones; approximately 86% are singletons. V was clipped by 2 bases and J by 4 bases, with 15 bases between them. Looked up from germline, CDR1 is SGHDT and CDR2 is YYEEEE. CDR3 size: 15 residues. Patients at the Seattle site were enrolled during active infection and followed longitudinally. Sequencing was carried out using peripheral blood. The rearrangement uses TRBV5-6 and TRBJ1-1, with unresolved D. The sequence came from an elderly man with COVID-19, enrolled during active disease. The CDR3 DNA reads TGTGCCAGCAGCTTACAAGGGAAAGGAGGCACTGAAGCTTTCTTT. This gives the protein CASSLQGKGGTEAFF. Combining the CDR3 with reference TRBV5-6 and TRBJ1-1 gives the whole variable domain DAGVTQSPTHLIKTRGQQVTLRCSPKSGHDTVSWYQQALGQGPQFIFQYYEEEERQRGNFPDRFSGHQFPNYSSELNVNALLLGDSALYLCASSLQGKGGTEAFFGQGTRLTVV.